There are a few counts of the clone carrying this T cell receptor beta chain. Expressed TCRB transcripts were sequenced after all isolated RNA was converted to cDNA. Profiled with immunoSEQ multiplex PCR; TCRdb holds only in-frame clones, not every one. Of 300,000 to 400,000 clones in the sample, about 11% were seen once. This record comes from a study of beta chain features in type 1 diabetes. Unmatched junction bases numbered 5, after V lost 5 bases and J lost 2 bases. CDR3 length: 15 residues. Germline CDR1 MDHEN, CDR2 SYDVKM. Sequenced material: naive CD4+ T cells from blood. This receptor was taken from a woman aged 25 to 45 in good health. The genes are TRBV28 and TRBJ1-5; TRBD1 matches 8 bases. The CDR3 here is CASSRTGRGNQPQHF. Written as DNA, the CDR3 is TGTGCCAGCAGTAGGACAGGGAGAGGCAATCAGCCCCAGCATTTT.